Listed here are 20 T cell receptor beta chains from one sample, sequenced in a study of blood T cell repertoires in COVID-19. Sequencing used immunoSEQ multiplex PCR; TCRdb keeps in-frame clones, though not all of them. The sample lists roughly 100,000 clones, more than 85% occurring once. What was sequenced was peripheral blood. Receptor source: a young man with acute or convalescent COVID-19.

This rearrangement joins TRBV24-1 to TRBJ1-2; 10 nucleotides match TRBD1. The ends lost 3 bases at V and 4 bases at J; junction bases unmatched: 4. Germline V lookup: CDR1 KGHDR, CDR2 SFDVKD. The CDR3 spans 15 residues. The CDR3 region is CATSDPGDRGYGYTF. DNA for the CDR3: TGTGCCACCAGTGATCCGGGGGACAGGGGCTATGGCTACACCTTC.

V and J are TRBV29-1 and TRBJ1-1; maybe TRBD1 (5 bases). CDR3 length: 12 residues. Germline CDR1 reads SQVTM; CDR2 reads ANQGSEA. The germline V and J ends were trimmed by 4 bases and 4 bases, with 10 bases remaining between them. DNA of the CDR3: TGCAGCGTTGTCAGGGTTAGCACTGAAGCTTTCTTT. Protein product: CSVVRVSTEAFF.

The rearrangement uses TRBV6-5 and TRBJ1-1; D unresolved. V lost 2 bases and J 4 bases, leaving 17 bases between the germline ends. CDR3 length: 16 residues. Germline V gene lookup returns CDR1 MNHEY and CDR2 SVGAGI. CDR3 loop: CASSYTLVDIATEAFF. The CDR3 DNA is TGTGCCAGCAGTTACACCCTCGTAGATATTGCCACTGAAGCTTTCTTT.

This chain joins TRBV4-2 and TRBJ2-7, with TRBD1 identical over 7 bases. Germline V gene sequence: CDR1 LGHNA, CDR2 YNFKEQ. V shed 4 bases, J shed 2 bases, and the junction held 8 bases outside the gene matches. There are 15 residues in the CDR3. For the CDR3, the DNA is TGTGCCAGCAGCCCCCAGGGGACAGTAGCCTACGAGCAGTACTTC. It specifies CASSPQGTVAYEQYF.

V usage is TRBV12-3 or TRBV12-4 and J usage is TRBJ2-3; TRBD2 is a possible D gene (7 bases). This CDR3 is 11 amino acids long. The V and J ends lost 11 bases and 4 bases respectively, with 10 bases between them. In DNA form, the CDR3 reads TGTGCCGGGGGGGGCCCAGATACGCAGTATTTT. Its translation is CAGGGPDTQYF.

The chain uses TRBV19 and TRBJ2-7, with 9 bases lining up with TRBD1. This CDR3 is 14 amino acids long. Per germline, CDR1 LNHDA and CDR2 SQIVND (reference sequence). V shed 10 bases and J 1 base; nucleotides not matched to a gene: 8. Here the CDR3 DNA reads TGTGCCACCGAAGACAGGGGGGGATCCTACGAGCAGTACTTC. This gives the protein CATEDRGGSYEQYF.

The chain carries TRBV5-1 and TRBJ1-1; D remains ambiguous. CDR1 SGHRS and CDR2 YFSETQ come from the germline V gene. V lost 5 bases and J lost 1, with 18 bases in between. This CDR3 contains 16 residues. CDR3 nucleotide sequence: TGCGCCAGCAGGGTTCTGGCTTTCGGGTCGAACACTGAAGCTTTCTTT. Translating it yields CASRVLAFGSNTEAFF.

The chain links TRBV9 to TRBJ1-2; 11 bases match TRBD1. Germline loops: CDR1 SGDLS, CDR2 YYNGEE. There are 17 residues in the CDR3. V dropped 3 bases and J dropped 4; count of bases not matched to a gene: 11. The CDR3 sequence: CASSAQDRGREIYGYTF. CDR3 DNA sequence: TGTGCCAGCAGCGCCCAGGACAGGGGGCGCGAAATCTATGGCTACACCTTC.

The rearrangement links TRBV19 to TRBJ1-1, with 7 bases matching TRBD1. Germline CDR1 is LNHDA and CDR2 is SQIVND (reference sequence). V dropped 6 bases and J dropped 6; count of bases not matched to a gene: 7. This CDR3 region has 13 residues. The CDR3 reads CASRIRGPAEAFF. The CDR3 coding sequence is TGTGCCAGTAGGATAAGGGGGCCCGCTGAAGCTTTCTTT.

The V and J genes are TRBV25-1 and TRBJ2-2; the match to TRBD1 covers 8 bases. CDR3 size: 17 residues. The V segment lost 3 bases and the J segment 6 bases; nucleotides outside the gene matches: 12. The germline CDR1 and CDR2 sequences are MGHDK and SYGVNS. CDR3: CASSESRGQGKAGELFF. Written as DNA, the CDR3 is TGTGCCAGCAGTGAGAGCCGAGGACAGGGTAAGGCCGGGGAGCTGTTTTTT.

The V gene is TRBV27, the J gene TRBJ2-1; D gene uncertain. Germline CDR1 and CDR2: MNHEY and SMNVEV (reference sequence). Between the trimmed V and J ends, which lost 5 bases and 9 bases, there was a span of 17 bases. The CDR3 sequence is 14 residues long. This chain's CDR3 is CASSPKSVFGEQFF. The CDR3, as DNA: TGTGCCAGCAGTCCTAAGTCGGTATTTGGTGAGCAGTTCTTC.

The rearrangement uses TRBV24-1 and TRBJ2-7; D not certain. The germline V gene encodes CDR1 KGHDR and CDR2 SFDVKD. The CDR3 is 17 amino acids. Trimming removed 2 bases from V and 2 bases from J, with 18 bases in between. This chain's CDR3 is CATSDSRKNGVTYEQYF. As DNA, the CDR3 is TGTGCCACCAGTGATTCCCGCAAGAATGGAGTAACCTACGAGCAGTACTTC.

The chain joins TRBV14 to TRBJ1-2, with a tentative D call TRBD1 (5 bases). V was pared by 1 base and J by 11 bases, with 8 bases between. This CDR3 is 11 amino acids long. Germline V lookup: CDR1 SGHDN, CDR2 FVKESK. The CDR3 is CASSQARQYTF. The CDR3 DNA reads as TGTGCCAGCAGCCAAGCCCGACAGTACACCTTC.

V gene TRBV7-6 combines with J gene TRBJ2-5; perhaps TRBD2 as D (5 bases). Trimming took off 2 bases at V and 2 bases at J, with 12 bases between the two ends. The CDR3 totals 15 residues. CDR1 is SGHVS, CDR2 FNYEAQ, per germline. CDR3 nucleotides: TGTGCCAGCAGCTTATCCGGCAGACTACAAGAGACCCAGTACTTC. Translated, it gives CASSLSGRLQETQYF.

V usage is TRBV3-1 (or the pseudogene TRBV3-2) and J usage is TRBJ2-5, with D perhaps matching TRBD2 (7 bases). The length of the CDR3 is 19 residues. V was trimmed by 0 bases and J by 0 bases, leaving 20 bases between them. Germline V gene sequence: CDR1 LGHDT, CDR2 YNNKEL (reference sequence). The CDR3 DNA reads TGTGCCAGCAGCCAAGATGGGGGGGCTACTGTCGTTTACCAAGAGACCCAGTACTTC. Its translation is CASSQDGGATVVYQETQYF.

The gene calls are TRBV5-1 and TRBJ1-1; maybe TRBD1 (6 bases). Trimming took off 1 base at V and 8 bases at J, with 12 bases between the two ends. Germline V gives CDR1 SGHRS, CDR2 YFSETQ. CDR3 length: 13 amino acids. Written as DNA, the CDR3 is TGCGCCAGCAGCTTGAGCCAGGGGTTAGAAGCTTTCTTT. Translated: CASSLSQGLEAFF.

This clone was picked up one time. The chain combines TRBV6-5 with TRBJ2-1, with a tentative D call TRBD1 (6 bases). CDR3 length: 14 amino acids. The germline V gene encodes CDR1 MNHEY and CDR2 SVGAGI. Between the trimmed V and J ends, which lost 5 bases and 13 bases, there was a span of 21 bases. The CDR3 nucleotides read TGTGCCAGCAGTCGACCCGGACAGCCTGGTCCCCAGTTCTTC. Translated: CASSRPGQPGPQFF.

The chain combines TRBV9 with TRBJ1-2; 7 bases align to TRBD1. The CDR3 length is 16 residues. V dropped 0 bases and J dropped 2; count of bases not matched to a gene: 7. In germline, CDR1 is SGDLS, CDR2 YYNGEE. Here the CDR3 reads CASSVARQGLNYGYTF. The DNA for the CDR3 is TGTGCCAGCAGCGTAGCCCGACAGGGTCTCAACTATGGCTACACCTTC. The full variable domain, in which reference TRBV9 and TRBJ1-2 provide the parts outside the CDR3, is DSGVTQTPKHLITATGQRVTLRCSPRSGDLSVYWYQQSLDQGLQFLIQYYNGEERAKGNILERFSAQQFPDLHSELNLSSLELGDSALYFCASSVARQGLNYGYTFGSGTRLTVV.

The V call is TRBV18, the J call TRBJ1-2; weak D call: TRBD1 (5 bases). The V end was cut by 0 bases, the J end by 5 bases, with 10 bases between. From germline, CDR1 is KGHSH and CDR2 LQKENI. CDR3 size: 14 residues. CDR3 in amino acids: CASSPPGGGYGYTF. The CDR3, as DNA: TGTGCCAGCTCACCACCCGGGGGAGGGTATGGCTACACCTTC. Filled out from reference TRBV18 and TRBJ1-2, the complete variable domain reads NAGVMQNPRHLVRRRGQEARLRCSPMKGHSHVYWYRQLPEEGLKFMVYLQKENIIDESGMPKERFSAEFPKEGPSILRIQQVVRGDSAAYFCASSPPGGGYGYTFGSGTRLTVV.

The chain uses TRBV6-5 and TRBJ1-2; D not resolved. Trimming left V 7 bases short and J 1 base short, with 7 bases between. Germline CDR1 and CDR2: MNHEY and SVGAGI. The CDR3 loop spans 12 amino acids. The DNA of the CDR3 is TGTGCCAGCAACCAACATAACTATGGCTACACCTTC. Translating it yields CASNQHNYGYTF.